These 28 T cell receptor beta chains were sequenced from one sample in a study of blood T cells in healthy people across ages. A sample-barcoded 5' primer and a J-beta primer mix were used in a second PCR of roughly 7 to 11 cycles. One entry per CDR3 protein, called by TCRdb with MiXCR from the 5' RACE reads. The table shows 1.5 million to 2 million distinct CDR3 sequences, with about 31% occurring only once. The sequenced material came from blood. Every receptor here comes from a woman younger than 45 in good health.

The chain combines TRBV10-3 with TRBJ2-1; 7 bases align to TRBD2. The length of the CDR3 is 13 residues. Germline V gene lookup returns CDR1 ENHRY and CDR2 SYGVKD. The V segment lost 6 bases and the J segment 8 bases; nucleotides outside the gene matches: 7. For the CDR3, the DNA is TGTGCCATCAGGATAGGGCTAGCGGATGAGCAGTTCTTC. Protein sequence: CAIRIGLADEQFF.

This clonotype appeared a few times. The chain is built from TRBV5-5 and TRBJ2-7; D remains unclear. Germline values: CDR1 SGHKS, CDR2 YYEKEE (reference sequence). The CDR3 consists of 13 residues. Trimming left V 6 bases short and J 4 bases short, with 14 bases between. CDR3 sequence reads: CASTQTQTYEQYF. The CDR3 nucleotides read TGTGCCAGCACACAGACGCAGACTTACGAGCAGTACTTC.

In this sample, this clonotype turned up a few times. The rearrangement uses TRBV20-1 and TRBJ2-1, with D maybe TRBD2 (7 bases). The germline gives CDR1 DFQATT, CDR2 SNEGSKA (reference sequence). This CDR3 has 15 residues. V was cut by 0 bases and J by 0 bases, with 9 bases left in between. The CDR3 DNA sequence: TGCAGTGCTAGAGAACGGGGGGCCTCCTACAATGAGCAGTTCTTC. Translation: CSARERGASYNEQFF.

The chain uses TRBV5-1 and TRBJ2-3; D is uncertain. This CDR3 is built from 12 residues. The ends were cut back, 2 bases at V and 14 bases at J, with 15 bases in the middle. The germline V gene has CDR1 SGHRS and CDR2 YFSETQ. The CDR3 sequence is CASSLRHDAWYF. Here the CDR3 DNA reads TGCGCCAGCAGCTTACGACACGACGCTTGGTATTTT.

The table lists this clonotype with a count of one. One junction end disagrees with the germline gene, perhaps due to a read error. The chain couples TRBV4-1 to TRBJ2-7; D might be TRBD1 or TRBD2, each matching 5 bases. CDR1 MGHRA and CDR2 YSYEKL come from the germline V gene. This CDR3 contains 15 residues. CDR3 in DNA: TGCGCCAGCAGCAAAGAATCCGGGGCTTCCTACGAGCAGTACTTC. Translation: CASSKESGASYEQYF.

V gene TRBV5-5 combines with J gene TRBJ2-7, with 10 bases fitting TRBD2. This CDR3 is built from 16 residues. CDR1 SGHKS and CDR2 YYEKEE come from the germline V gene (reference sequence). V shed 5 bases, J shed 7 bases, and the junction held 15 bases outside the gene matches. CDR3: CASSPTAGGLYNEQYF. The CDR3 nucleotides are TGTGCCAGCAGTCCAACAGCGGGGGGGCTGTACAATGAGCAGTACTTC.

This chain connects TRBV7-9 to TRBJ1-2; perhaps TRBD1 as D (6 bases). The CDR3 covers 19 residues. Germline V gene data show CDR1 as SEHNR and CDR2 as FQNEAQ (reference sequence). Trimming left V 2 bases short and J 4 bases short, with 26 bases between. The CDR3 DNA follows: TGTGCCAGCAGCTTAATGGTCGGACAGAGGTTCTGGGAACGCTATGGCTACACCTTC. Protein product: CASSLMVGQRFWERYGYTF. The full variable domain, in which reference TRBV7-9 and TRBJ1-2 provide the parts outside the CDR3, is DTGVSQNPRHKITKRGQNVTFRCDPISEHNRLYWYRQTLGQGPEFLTYFQNEAQLEKSRLLSDRFSAERPKGSFSTLEIQRTEQGDSAMYLCASSLMVGQRFWERYGYTFGSGTRLTVV.

This clonotype appeared a few times. Here the CDR3 DNA reads TGTGCCACTTCGCTGGGACAAACCTACGAGCAGTACTTC. Protein: CATSLGQTYEQYF. This chain links TRBV28 with TRBJ2-7; tentatively, D is TRBD1 (6 bases). This CDR3 comprises 13 residues. The germline V gene encodes CDR1 MDHEN and CDR2 SYDVKM. Deletions cut 10 bases from V and 2 bases from J, with 15 bases between.

DNA for the CDR3: TGTGCCAGCAGCCCGAAAGGGCAGGGCACAGATACGCAGTATTTT. Residues: CASSPKGQGTDTQYF. The V call is TRBV7-3, the J call TRBJ2-3; D not resolved. The length of the CDR3 is 15 residues. Germline lookup yields CDR1 SGHTA and CDR2 FQGTGA. Trimming took 5 bases from V and 1 from J, leaving 13 bases between them.

The V gene is TRBV20-1, the J gene TRBJ1-2; a weak D match, TRBD1 (6 bases). V lost 0 bases to trimming and J lost 6 bases, with 20 bases between them. CDR1 and CDR2 from the germline V gene are DFQATT and SNEGSKA (reference sequence). This CDR3 spans 16 amino acids. The CDR3 bases are TGCAGTGCTAGAGACCCCCGATTGAACAGGGTCAATGGCTACACCTTC. Translated: CSARDPRLNRVNGYTF.

This clonotype appeared a few times. The chain recombines TRBV7-6 with TRBJ2-7; 9 bases fit TRBD1. This CDR3 spans 18 amino acids. The V and J ends lost 1 base and 1 base, in that order; junction bases with no gene match: 11. CDR1 SGHVS and CDR2 FNYEAQ come from the germline V gene. The CDR3 spells CASSLGGGQGRGSYEQYF. The CDR3 DNA is TGTGCCAGCAGCTTAGGAGGGGGACAGGGTCGAGGATCCTACGAGCAGTACTTC.

This sequence joins TRBV10-2 and TRBJ2-5; TRBD2 aligns across 13 bases. The CDR3 is made up of 15 amino acids. Germline V gives CDR1 WSHSY, CDR2 SAAADI. With V trimmed by 7 bases and J by 1 base, 3 bases remained unmatched. CDR3 sequence (DNA): TGCGCCAGCACCCGGACTAGCGGGGGCCAAGAGACCCAGTACTTC. Its protein is CASTRTSGGQETQYF.

As concerns this clonotype: At one boundary the junction diverges from the germline segment, which might be a read error. The chain joins TRBV11-2 to TRBJ2-7; D gene uncertain. The DNA end lines up better with TRBJ2-5; the J call may be wrong. Looked up from germline, CDR1 is SGHAT and CDR2 is FQNNGV. The length of the CDR3 is 13 residues. The CDR3 protein is CAISFAPSETQYF. The CDR3 DNA follows: TGTGCCATCAGCTTCGCCCCTTCCGAGACCCAGTACTTC.

The rearrangement joins TRBV4-2 to TRBJ2-3; a possible D gene is TRBD2 (6 bases). CDR1 is LGHNA and CDR2 is YNFKEQ in the germline V gene. Trimming removed 1 base at V and 0 bases at J, with 11 bases between. The CDR3 totals 16 residues. CDR3 in amino acids: CASSQALALSTDTQYF. The CDR3, as DNA: TGTGCCAGCAGCCAAGCACTAGCTCTTAGCACAGATACGCAGTATTTT.

This clonotype was picked up a small number of times. CDR3 sequence: CSARDSGTGYQPQHF. The DNA for the CDR3 is TGCAGTGCTAGAGATAGTGGGACAGGGTATCAGCCCCAGCATTTT. The V call is TRBV20-1, the J call TRBJ1-5, with 9 bases aligning to TRBD1. CDR1 and CDR2 from the germline V gene are DFQATT and SNEGSKA (reference sequence). The V and J ends lost 0 bases and 5 bases, in that order; junction bases with no gene match: 5. The CDR3 is 15 residues long.

This clonotype has only a few counts. The DNA of the CDR3 is TGTGCCAGCAGCCAGTCTAGCGGCACCCAAGAGACCCAGTACTTC. This translates into CASSQSSGTQETQYF. The chain carries TRBV3-1 and TRBJ2-5; 7 bases line up with TRBD2. CDR3 length: 15 amino acids. Germline V gene sequence: CDR1 LGHDT, CDR2 YNNKEL (reference sequence). V shed 3 bases and J 1 base; nucleotides not matched to a gene: 5.

The sample holds a few counts of this clonotype. V is TRBV20-1 and J is TRBJ2-2; D gene uncertain. The CDR3 loop spans 15 amino acids. The germline V gene encodes CDR1 DFQATT and CDR2 SNEGSKA (reference sequence). V lost 6 bases and J lost 5, with 19 bases in between. The CDR3 is CSASPNLWGTGELFF. The CDR3 DNA is TGCAGTGCAAGTCCCAATCTTTGGGGAACCGGGGAGCTGTTTTTT.

The gene calls are TRBV2 and TRBJ1-1, with no clear D. V was pared by 7 bases and J by 2 bases, with 8 bases between. There are 12 residues in the CDR3. The germline V gene encodes CDR1 SNHLY and CDR2 FYNNEI. The CDR3, as DNA: TGTGCCAGCACGTCCGACAACACTGAAGCTTTCTTT. Protein sequence: CASTSDNTEAFF.

The rearrangement joins TRBV7-9 to TRBJ2-3; perhaps TRBD1 as D (5 bases). CDR3 length equals 13 residues. Trimming left V 3 bases short and J 5 bases short, with 9 bases between. Germline loops: CDR1 SEHNR, CDR2 FQNEAQ (reference sequence). The CDR3 nucleotides are TGTGCCAGCAGCTTGTTAGGGGAAGATACGCAGTATTTT. Its protein is CASSLLGEDTQYF.

This clonotype occurred a few times. This sequence joins TRBV7-9 and TRBJ1-4; weak D call: TRBD1 (5 bases). The CDR3 has 14 amino acids. CDR1 SEHNR and CDR2 FQNEAQ come from the germline V gene (reference sequence). V was clipped by 1 base and J by 7 bases, with 10 bases between them. CDR3 region: CASSLGGVAEKLFF. CDR3 nucleotides: TGTGCCAGCAGCTTAGGAGGGGTTGCTGAAAAACTGTTTTTT.

The rearrangement joins TRBV11-2 to TRBJ2-1; TRBD2 matches at 12 bases. This CDR3 comprises 14 residues. V lost 5 bases, J lost 8 bases, and 4 bases stayed unmatched. Germline CDR1 and CDR2: SGHAT and FQNNGV. The CDR3 sequence: CASSPTSGSHEQFF. The CDR3 DNA is TGTGCCAGCAGCCCGACTAGCGGGAGCCATGAGCAGTTCTTC. The full variable domain, rest sourced from reference TRBV11-2 and TRBJ2-1, is EAGVAQSPRYKIIEKRQSVAFWCNPISGHATLYWYQQILGQGPKLLIQFQNNGVVDDSQLPKDRFSAERLKGVDSTLKIQPAKLEDSAVYLCASSPTSGSHEQFFGPGTRLTVL.

This clonotype was seen repeatedly, ten times or more. The chain recombines TRBV10-3 with TRBJ2-1; weak D call: TRBD2 (6 bases). V was clipped by 0 bases and J by 1 base, with 10 bases between them. The germline gives CDR1 ENHRY, CDR2 SYGVKD. This CDR3 spans 16 amino acids. CDR3 in amino acids: CAISESGGVSYNEQFF. The CDR3 DNA is TGTGCCATCAGTGAGTCGGGCGGGGTTTCCTACAATGAGCAGTTCTTC.

This rearrangement joins TRBV7-2 to TRBJ2-7; D unclear. CDR1 is SGHTA and CDR2 is FQGNSA in the germline V gene. This CDR3 spans 13 amino acids. Between the trimmed V and J ends, which lost 5 bases and 2 bases, there was a span of 10 bases. CDR3 nucleotides: TGTGCCAGCAGCCCCAAGCCCACCTACGAGCAGTACTTC. Amino acids: CASSPKPTYEQYF. Based on the CDR3 plus reference TRBV7-2 and TRBJ2-7, the full variable domain is GAGVSQSPSNKVTEKGKDVELRCDPISGHTALYWYRQSLGQGLEFLIYFQGNSAPDKSGLPSDRFSAERTGGSVSTLTIQRTQQEDSAVYLCASSPKPTYEQYFGPGTRLTVT.

This clonotype was recorded once. The chain links TRBV28 to TRBJ1-1; no definite D call. Germline assignment: CDR1 MDHEN and CDR2 SYDVKM. The CDR3 loop spans 15 amino acids. V was cut by 3 bases and J by 2 bases, with 13 bases left in between. CDR3 coding DNA: TGTGCCAGCAGTTTTGAAGGGAGGGCTAACACTGAAGCTTTCTTT. It is translated as CASSFEGRANTEAFF.

The chain couples TRBV6-5 to TRBJ2-7; D not certain. Deletions cut 3 bases from V and 6 bases from J, with 12 bases between. Germline V gene data show CDR1 as MNHEY and CDR2 as SVGAGI. The CDR3 extends over 13 amino acids. The CDR3 sequence: CASSYTAGAEQYF. The DNA of the CDR3 is TGTGCCAGCAGTTATACTGCAGGTGCCGAGCAGTACTTC.

This clonotype was recorded a few times. V is TRBV4-1 and J is TRBJ1-2; TRBD1 is a possible D gene (6 bases). Trimming removed 0 bases from V and 2 bases from J, with 13 bases in between. The length of the CDR3 is 16 residues. Germline V gene data show CDR1 as MGHRA and CDR2 as YSYEKL. The CDR3 coding sequence is TGCGCCAGCAGCCAAGATGGGGCGGGGGGCAACTATGGCTACACCTTC. Residues: CASSQDGAGGNYGYTF.

This clonotype was recorded a few times. The genes are TRBV20-1 and TRBJ2-4; D remains unclear. CDR3 size: 12 residues. Germline-derived CDR1 and CDR2 are DFQATT and SNEGSKA (reference sequence). The V and J ends lost 6 bases and 0 bases respectively, with 6 bases between them. The CDR3 here is CSAAKAKNIQYF. CDR3 bases: TGCAGTGCCGCGAAAGCCAAAAACATTCAGTACTTC.

This clonotype was counted ten times or more. The chain has TRBV5-1 and TRBJ2-7; 7 bases are shared with TRBD1. CDR3 size: 13 residues. Germline trimming cut 5 bases from V and 4 bases from J; bases unmatched to any gene: 6. Germline V gene lookup returns CDR1 SGHRS and CDR2 YFSETQ. The CDR3 DNA is TGCGCCAGCAGGCCCGGGACAGCTTACGAGCAGTACTTC. It encodes CASRPGTAYEQYF.